The clone carrying this TCR beta chain was recorded at least ten times. Sequencing was performed with immunoSEQ multiplex PCR; in TCRdb, only in-frame clones are kept and a portion is missing. The sample lists more than 100,000 clones; around nine tenths were seen once. The data were taken from a study of control samples from healthy donors and cancer patients. The CDR3 length is 15 residues. The V and J ends lost 2 bases and 3 bases respectively, with 11 bases between them. Germline lookup yields CDR1 MNHNS and CDR2 SASEGT. The origin of this receptor is a man aged 60 to 75 with lung cancer. This chain links TRBV6-1 with TRBJ1-5; possible D gene TRBD1, 6 bases. The material sequenced was PBMCs. The CDR3 reads CASSELRGPNQPQHF. Here the CDR3 DNA reads TGTGCCAGCAGTGAACTCAGGGGCCCCAATCAGCCCCAGCATTTT.